The 21 T cell receptor beta chains listed next were all sequenced from one sample in a study of OX40 agonist ivuxolimab in advanced cancers. Profiling relied on immunoSEQ multiplex PCR, and the TCRdb table lists in-frame clones only, not all of them. Here the sample spans about 26,000 clones, roughly three quarters being singletons. Material: CD4+ or CD8+ T cells sorted from blood, obtained in a trial of the OX40 agonist ivuxolimab. The receptors were sampled from an adult with an advanced solid tumor such as melanoma, head and neck, liver or kidney cancer.

V and J are TRBV7-9 and TRBJ2-7; TRBD2 might be the D (6 bases). This CDR3 has 16 amino acids. V shed 5 bases and J shed 0 bases, with 17 bases lying between them. The germline V gene has CDR1 SEHNR and CDR2 FQNEAQ (reference sequence). The CDR3 sequence: CASSPLPGLLSYEQYF. The CDR3 nucleotides are TGTGCCAGCAGCCCCTTACCGGGACTCCTCTCCTACGAGCAGTACTTC.

The chain recombines TRBV28 with TRBJ2-3, with TRBD2 matching 15 bases. This CDR3 spans 19 amino acids. With V trimmed by 3 bases and J by 4 bases, 11 bases remained unmatched. Germline-derived CDR1 and CDR2 are MDHEN and SYDVKM. Here the CDR3 DNA reads TGTGCCAGCAGTTTCGGACTAGCGGGAGGGCCGGATAAAGCAGATACGCAGTATTTT. Its protein is CASSFGLAGGPDKADTQYF.

This chain joins TRBV6-5 and TRBJ2-7, with TRBD2 matching 7 bases. Germline V gene data show CDR1 as MNHEY and CDR2 as SVGAGI. J gave up 2 bases and V 0 bases, and 7 bases lay outside the gene matches. The CDR3 totals 16 residues. This chain's CDR3 is CASSYSPSGTTYEQYF. As DNA, the CDR3 is TGTGCCAGCAGTTACTCGCCCAGCGGGACCACCTACGAGCAGTACTTC.

The CDR3 bases are TGCGCCAGCAGCTTACCCGGGGGAGGGCCGCTTAATGAGCAGTTCTTC. It encodes CASSLPGGGPLNEQFF. The chain couples TRBV5-1 to TRBJ2-1; 7 bases are shared with TRBD2. Looked up from germline, CDR1 is SGHRS and CDR2 is YFSETQ. This CDR3 spans 16 amino acids. Trimming took 2 bases from V and 7 from J; bases not matched to a gene: 12.

The genes are TRBV7-9 and TRBJ2-1; D is ambiguous. V lost 1 base and J 10 bases, leaving 8 bases between the germline ends. The germline gives CDR1 SEHNR, CDR2 FQNEAQ (reference sequence). The CDR3 consists of 12 residues. CDR3 DNA sequence: TGTGCCAGCAGCTTAGGGGGATTCGAGCAGTTCTTC. Encoded protein: CASSLGGFEQFF.

V is TRBV13 and J is TRBJ1-1, with D perhaps TRBD1 (5 bases). CDR3 length: 12 residues. Trimming pared 3 bases from V and 8 bases from J, leaving 10 bases between. The germline V gene has CDR1 PRHDT and CDR2 FYEKMQ (reference sequence). CDR3 sequence reads: CASSFTGMEAFF. The CDR3 DNA reads TGTGCCAGCAGCTTTACAGGTATGGAAGCTTTCTTT.

The V gene is TRBV7-3, the J gene TRBJ2-1; D unclear. Trimming took 5 bases from V and 0 from J, leaving 11 bases between them. Germline CDR1 SGHTA, CDR2 FQGTGA. The CDR3 sequence is 15 residues long. Here the CDR3 DNA reads TGTGCCAGCAGCCTTGGGCCCAGCTCCTACAATGAGCAGTTCTTC. Protein sequence: CASSLGPSSYNEQFF.

The chain carries TRBV9 and TRBJ2-1, with 7 bases lining up with TRBD2. V lost 0 bases to trimming and J lost 8 bases; unmatched junction nucleotides: 5. In germline, CDR1 is SGDLS, CDR2 YYNGEE. CDR3 length: 14 amino acids. The CDR3 DNA reads TGTGCCAGCAGCGTAGGACTAGCTGCGTATGAGCAGTTCTTC. This sequence encodes CASSVGLAAYEQFF.

This clone was picked up a small number of times. J is TRBJ2-7 and V is TRBV9; 7 bases match TRBD2. V trimming: 1 base; J trimming: 3 bases; junction bases outside the gene matches: 7. Germline-derived CDR1 and CDR2 are SGDLS and YYNGEE. The length of the CDR3 is 15 residues. CDR3 sequence: CASSVRGEGGYEQYF. CDR3 DNA: TGTGCCAGCAGCGTACGGGGGGAAGGAGGCTACGAGCAGTACTTC.

This clone turned up a few times. The chain employs TRBV7-9 and TRBJ1-2; D call uncertain. With 4 bases removed from V and 4 bases from J, the gap between germline ends came to 10 bases. The CDR3 runs 13 residues. Germline V lookup: CDR1 SEHNR, CDR2 FQNEAQ (reference sequence). The CDR3, as DNA: TGTGCCAGCAGCTACACATCTGGCTATGGCTACACCTTC. Its translation: CASSYTSGYGYTF.

The rearrangement uses TRBV28 and TRBJ2-3; 11 nucleotides align to TRBD2. This CDR3 contains 15 residues. V gave up 10 bases and J gave up 7 bases; unmatched junction bases: 13. Germline V gene data show CDR1 as MDHEN and CDR2 as SYDVKM. The CDR3 sequence is CATTIAGGPSYTQYF. The DNA of the CDR3 is TGTGCCACCACAATAGCGGGAGGGCCCTCCTATACGCAGTATTTT.

A single count supports this clone. The V gene is TRBV27, the J gene TRBJ2-7; D is tentatively TRBD1 or TRBD2 (5 bases each). CDR1 and CDR2 from the germline V gene are MNHEY and SMNVEV (reference sequence). Trimming stripped 7 bases from V and 2 bases from J, with 18 bases between. The CDR3 runs to 15 residues. CDR3 residues: CASKDSGTSPYEQYF. CDR3 bases: TGTGCCAGCAAGGATTCAGGGACGTCCCCCTACGAGCAGTACTTC.

V is TRBV11-2 and J is TRBJ2-7; 7 positions agree with TRBD1. The CDR3 contains 14 residues. V lost 1 base and J lost 3; bases outside the gene matches: 3. Germline V gene lookup returns CDR1 SGHAT and CDR2 FQNNGV. The CDR3 region has the DNA TGTGCCAGCAGCTTAGGGGGACAGCTCTACGAGCAGTACTTC. Amino acids: CASSLGGQLYEQYF.

This sequence joins TRBV5-6 and TRBJ2-7; D tentatively reads TRBD1 or TRBD2 (5 bases each). Trimming shortened V by 0 bases and J by 2 bases, and 12 bases separated the two germline ends. In germline, CDR1 is SGHDT, CDR2 YYEEEE. This CDR3 is built from 15 residues. The CDR3 region is CASSLERGRTYEQYF. CDR3 sequence (DNA): TGTGCCAGCAGCTTGGAGAGGGGTCGTACCTACGAGCAGTACTTC.

V and J are TRBV28 and TRBJ2-7, with D tentatively TRBD1 or TRBD2 (5 bases each). V lost 7 bases and J lost 4, with 20 bases in between. CDR3 length: 15 amino acids. CDR1 MDHEN and CDR2 SYDVKM come from the germline V gene. CDR3 nucleotide sequence: TGTGCCAGCACCCCCATTGGGGCGGAGGTGTACGAGCAGTACTTC. Amino acids: CASTPIGAEVYEQYF.

V usage is TRBV9 and J usage is TRBJ1-1, with 7 bases aligning to TRBD1. The germline CDR1 and CDR2 sequences are SGDLS and YYNGEE. The V segment lost 5 bases and the J segment 4 bases; nucleotides outside the gene matches: 11. The CDR3 covers 15 residues. CDR3 sequence reads: CASRSHTGAGTEAFF. The CDR3, as DNA: TGTGCCAGCAGGTCGCACACAGGGGCTGGCACTGAAGCTTTCTTT.

This clone appeared once. The rearrangement joins TRBV30 to TRBJ2-5, with 7 bases identical to TRBD1. Germline CDR1 and CDR2: GTSNPN and SVGIG (reference sequence). The CDR3 spans 11 residues. With 3 bases clipped from V and 11 bases from J, the junction kept 6 bases outside the gene matches. CDR3 in amino acids: CAWSPGTAQYF. CDR3 nucleotide sequence: TGTGCCTGGAGCCCCGGGACAGCACAGTACTTC.

This clone has a handful of counts. The V gene is TRBV5-1, the J gene TRBJ1-4, with no clear D. The CDR3 is 15 amino acids. Germline V gives CDR1 SGHRS, CDR2 YFSETQ. V shed 4 bases and J shed 0 bases, with 10 bases lying between them. The CDR3 sequence is CASSGSGATNEKLFF. The CDR3 coding sequence is TGCGCCAGCAGCGGTTCAGGAGCAACTAATGAAAAACTGTTTTTT.

This chain links TRBV19 with TRBJ2-1; 9 nucleotides line up with TRBD2. Germline CDR1 reads LNHDA; CDR2 reads SQIVND (reference sequence). Germline trimming cut 5 bases from V and 0 bases from J; bases unmatched to any gene: 5. The CDR3 consists of 16 residues. The CDR3 sequence: CASSLLAGVSYNEQFF. CDR3 in DNA: TGTGCCAGTAGTCTTTTAGCGGGAGTCTCCTACAATGAGCAGTTCTTC.

V is TRBV14 and J is TRBJ2-1; D is perhaps TRBD1 (6 bases). Germline CDR1 reads SGHDN; CDR2 reads FVKESK. The CDR3 totals 15 residues. Trimming pared 4 bases from V and 6 bases from J, leaving 16 bases between. The CDR3 nucleotides are TGTGCCAGCAGCCCCCGGGACATACTCGCCAATGAGCAGTTCTTC. Translating it yields CASSPRDILANEQFF.

This clone was recorded once. V is TRBV2 and J is TRBJ2-1; tentative D call: TRBD2 (8 bases). CDR1 and CDR2 (germline): SNHLY, FYNNEI. The CDR3 covers 17 residues. V dropped 4 bases and J dropped 7 bases, with 23 bases sitting between them. CDR3 sequence (DNA): TGTGCCAGCAGTGGCCAATTAGCGGGACAGTTTTGGAATGAGCAGTTCTTC. Amino acid sequence: CASSGQLAGQFWNEQFF.